Following are 31 T cell receptor beta chains from one sample sequenced in a study of blood T cell repertoires in COVID-19. The table came from immunoSEQ multiplex PCR; TCRdb's copy has only in-frame clones and leaves some out. Here the sample spans more than 95,000 clones, around 83% being singletons. Sequencing was carried out using peripheral blood. The receptors derive from an elderly woman with acute or convalescent COVID-19.

This clone came up once. The chain employs TRBV24-1 and TRBJ2-3; D might be TRBD1 (6 bases). This CDR3 comprises 16 residues. The germline V gene encodes CDR1 KGHDR and CDR2 SFDVKD. The V and J ends lost 1 base and 1 base respectively, with 11 bases between them. CDR3 amino acids: CATSDLSGTRTDTQYF. CDR3 nucleotide sequence: TGTGCCACCAGTGATTTAAGTGGGACACGCACAGATACGCAGTATTTT.

This chain joins TRBV19 and TRBJ1-2; D not certain. This CDR3 is 14 amino acids long. The V gene's germline CDR1 is LNHDA and CDR2 SQIVND (reference sequence). Trimming removed 6 bases from V and 6 bases from J, with 17 bases in between. The CDR3 bases are TGTGCCAGTAGGCGACAACAACTGGGTAATGGCTACACCTTC. The encoded protein is CASRRQQLGNGYTF.

This chain joins TRBV6-2 or TRBV6-3 and TRBJ1-2; 7 bases are shared with TRBD1. Germline V gives CDR1 MNHEY, CDR2 SVGEGT. CDR3 size: 14 residues. V dropped 4 bases and J dropped 6; count of bases not matched to a gene: 8. The CDR3 DNA is TGTGCCAGCAGTTCCGGGGACAGACCCCATGGCTACACCTTC. Translation: CASSSGDRPHGYTF.

This chain links TRBV2 with TRBJ2-3; 10 nucleotides align to TRBD1. Germline V lookup: CDR1 SNHLY, CDR2 FYNNEI. The CDR3 length is 15 residues. Unmatched junction bases numbered 4, after V lost 3 bases and J lost 4 bases. This CDR3 is CASSDRTGGPDTQYF. The CDR3 DNA follows: TGTGCCAGCAGTGACAGGACAGGGGGACCAGATACGCAGTATTTT.

This clone was detected only once. V and J are TRBV9 and TRBJ2-3; TRBD2 aligns across 9 bases. This CDR3 contains 17 residues. Trimming cost V 1 base and J 0 bases; bases outside gene matches: 6. Germline CDR1 reads SGDLS; CDR2 reads YYNGEE. As DNA, the CDR3 is TGTGCCAGCAGCGTAATAAGCCTAGCGGGGAGCACAGATACGCAGTATTTT. It specifies CASSVISLAGSTDTQYF.

The chain links TRBV6-5 to TRBJ2-2; 8 bases map to TRBD1. Germline CDR1 and CDR2: MNHEY and SVGAGI. V lost 2 bases to trimming and J lost 4 bases; unmatched junction nucleotides: 6. This CDR3 has 16 residues. CDR3: CASSYERDRGTGELFF. The CDR3 DNA sequence: TGTGCCAGCAGTTACGAACGCGACAGGGGCACCGGGGAGCTGTTTTTT.

The genes are TRBV5-6 and TRBJ1-2; 10 positions match TRBD1. The germline gives CDR1 SGHDT, CDR2 YYEEEE. V shed 7 bases and J 6 bases; nucleotides not matched to a gene: 12. This CDR3 is 15 amino acids long. CDR3 sequence reads: CASGRDRGWVDGYTF. The CDR3 nucleotides read TGTGCCAGCGGTCGGGACAGGGGATGGGTGGATGGCTACACCTTC.

V gene TRBV28 combines with J gene TRBJ2-5; 7 bases are shared with TRBD1. Germline assignment: CDR1 MDHEN and CDR2 SYDVKM. There are 15 residues in the CDR3. The V gene end was trimmed by 5 bases and the J gene end by 1 base; junction bases not matched to a gene: 7. CDR3 sequence reads: CASSPLDRVQETQYF. In nucleotides, the CDR3 is TGTGCCAGCAGTCCGCTCGACAGGGTCCAAGAGACCCAGTACTTC.

This sequence joins TRBV29-1 and TRBJ2-7; 8 nucleotides align to TRBD1. The germline gives CDR1 SQVTM, CDR2 ANQGSEA. V trimming: 5 bases; J trimming: 6 bases; junction bases outside the gene matches: 9. The length of the CDR3 is 13 residues. The CDR3 DNA sequence: TGCAGCGTTCTAGGGACAGGAGACCGCGAGCAGTACTTC. It encodes CSVLGTGDREQYF.

The chain combines TRBV6-2 or TRBV6-3 with TRBJ2-7; 7 bases match TRBD1. This CDR3 spans 15 amino acids. In germline, CDR1 is MNHEY, CDR2 SVGEGT. The V and J ends lost 5 bases and 2 bases, in that order; junction bases with no gene match: 9. CDR3 nucleotides: TGTGCCAGCAGTATCCCCGGGACAGCCACCTACGAGCAGTACTTC. Translated, it gives CASSIPGTATYEQYF.

This clone came up once. The rearrangement links TRBV2 to TRBJ2-3, with a weak D call TRBD1 (5 bases). The CDR3 contains 14 residues. Trimming shortened V by 6 bases and J by 4 bases, and 14 bases separated the two germline ends. Germline V lookup: CDR1 SNHLY, CDR2 FYNNEI. CDR3 residues: CASSVTIGADTQYF. The CDR3 DNA reads TGTGCCAGCAGCGTAACTATAGGGGCAGATACGCAGTATTTT.

This chain uses TRBV5-4 with TRBJ2-7, with D possibly being TRBD2 (6 bases). Germline V CDR1 and CDR2: SGHNT, YYREEE (reference sequence). The CDR3 is 18 residues long. The V gene lost 4 bases and the J gene lost 4 bases, with 27 bases spanning the gap. CDR3 sequence (DNA): TGTGCCAGCAGCGCGAGGATCCAGATCTTGCGGAGGGCGTACGAGCAGTACGTC. The encoded protein is CASSARIQILRRAYEQYV.

The J gene is TRBJ2-7, the V gene TRBV7-9, with 9 bases fitting TRBD2. V lost 2 bases, J lost 0 bases, and 2 bases stayed unmatched. The CDR3 is 15 amino acids. The germline CDR1 and CDR2 sequences are SEHNR and FQNEAQ (reference sequence). CDR3 loop: CASSLRTSDSYEQYF. The CDR3 nucleotides read TGTGCCAGCAGCTTAAGGACTAGCGACTCCTACGAGCAGTACTTC.

This clone was recorded only once. This chain joins TRBV30 and TRBJ2-2, with 12 nucleotides matching TRBD2. The CDR3 is made up of 17 amino acids. Germline CDR1 reads GTSNPN; CDR2 reads SVGIG (reference sequence). The V and J ends lost 0 bases and 6 bases, in that order; junction bases with no gene match: 8. CDR3 residues: CAWSVGLAGGRAGELFF. The CDR3 DNA sequence: TGTGCCTGGAGTGTGGGGCTAGCGGGAGGGCGAGCCGGGGAGCTGTTTTTT.

The chain recombines TRBV5-1 with TRBJ1-1; the match to TRBD1 covers 7 bases. V was clipped by 4 bases and J by 4 bases; unmatched bases: 7. The CDR3 runs 14 residues. Per the germline V gene, CDR1 is SGHRS and CDR2 is YFSETQ. Here the CDR3 DNA reads TGCGCCAGCAGCGCGACAGGGCGGTCCACTGAAGCTTTCTTT. Amino acid sequence: CASSATGRSTEAFF.

Worth noting for this clone: At one end the junction does not follow the germline gene, possibly because of a read error. The V and J genes are TRBV13 and TRBJ2-4; TRBD2 matches 9 bases. The germline V gene has CDR1 PRHDT and CDR2 FYEKMQ (reference sequence). This CDR3 has 19 residues. For the CDR3, the DNA is TGTGCCGGCAGCTTAGAAGCCCTCTTGGCGGGAGGGTCGAAAAACATTCAGTACTTC. Encoded protein: CAGSLEALLAGGSKNIQYF.

CDR3 coding DNA: TGTGCCAGCAGCCAAGGTGCAGGGGATTACGAGCAGTACGTC. Its translation: CASSQGAGDYEQYV. The chain couples TRBV3-1 (or the pseudogene TRBV3-2) to TRBJ2-7; a weak D match, TRBD1 (6 bases). The CDR3 loop spans 14 amino acids. The V and J ends lost 1 base and 4 bases respectively, with 11 bases between them. Germline V gives CDR1 LGHDT, CDR2 YNNKEL (reference sequence).

This clone was seen a handful of times. In the same sample, other DNA sequences code for this CDR3. The chain carries TRBV30 and TRBJ1-1; no reliable D call. The CDR3 consists of 13 residues. Looked up from germline, CDR1 is GTSNPN and CDR2 is SVGIG (reference sequence). V was pared by 0 bases and J by 2 bases, with 7 bases between. The CDR3 spells CAWSVGLNTEAFF. CDR3 DNA sequence: TGTGCCTGGAGTGTTGGGCTCAACACTGAAGCTTTCTTT.

The rearrangement links TRBV16 to TRBJ1-6; no clear D gene. CDR3 length equals 12 residues. Per the germline V gene, CDR1 is KGHSY and CDR2 is FQNENV. V was shortened by 2 bases and J by 14 bases, with 10 bases between the two germline ends. In DNA form, the CDR3 reads TGTGCCAGCAGCCAAGGAGGTCGGACCCTCCACTTT. Its translation: CASSQGGRTLHF.

The V call is TRBV14, the J call TRBJ2-1, with D maybe TRBD2 (6 bases). This CDR3 contains 13 residues. V lost 1 base and J 13 bases, leaving 14 bases between the germline ends. Per the germline V gene, CDR1 is SGHDN and CDR2 is FVKESK. The CDR3 region has the DNA TGTGCCAGCAGCCAAGGCGGGGACGGTGATCAGTTCTTC. It is translated as CASSQGGDGDQFF.

CDR3 in amino acids: CASSLGGAGEKLFF. In DNA form, the CDR3 reads TGTGCCAGCAGCCTAGGGGGAGCCGGGGAAAAACTGTTTTTT. V gene TRBV28 combines with J gene TRBJ1-4; D perhaps matches TRBD1 (6 bases). Germline V gives CDR1 MDHEN, CDR2 SYDVKM. Trimming left V 6 bases short and J 8 bases short, with 16 bases between. The CDR3 runs 14 residues.

To note about this clone: An end of the junction differs from the germline gene, which may be a read error. The CDR3 coding sequence is TGTGCCAGCAGTGAAGCGCTTTGGGGGACAGGGGGCACGGATACGCAGTATTTT. It yields the protein CASSEALWGTGGTDTQYF. The J gene is TRBJ2-3, the V gene TRBV2, with TRBD1 matching 12 bases. CDR3 length equals 18 residues. The germline gives CDR1 SNHLY, CDR2 FYNNEI.

V and J are TRBV11-2 and TRBJ2-1, with 10 bases fitting TRBD2. V gave up 7 bases and J gave up 3 bases; unmatched junction bases: 6. The CDR3 has 15 amino acids. Germline V CDR1 and CDR2: SGHAT, FQNNGV. Here the CDR3 reads CASTVAGGGYNEQFF. The DNA of the CDR3 is TGTGCCAGCACCGTAGCGGGAGGAGGCTACAATGAGCAGTTCTTC.

The chain combines TRBV7-9 with TRBJ1-1; tentatively, D is TRBD1 (6 bases). Germline loops: CDR1 SEHNR, CDR2 FQNEAQ (reference sequence). The V and J ends lost 6 bases and 4 bases respectively, with 12 bases between them. The CDR3 has 13 amino acids. In DNA, the CDR3 is TGTGCCAGCAGACCCGGGACAAGCACTGAAGCTTTCTTT. Its protein product is CASRPGTSTEAFF.

V and J are TRBV24-1 and TRBJ2-3, with TRBD2 as a possible D gene (6 bases). Germline values: CDR1 KGHDR, CDR2 SFDVKD. The CDR3 extends over 16 amino acids. V was pared by 6 bases and J by 2 bases, with 17 bases between. Here the CDR3 DNA reads TGTGCCACCAGTCCAACCGGGACTGATTACACAGATACGCAGTATTTT. Translation gives CATSPTGTDYTDTQYF.

This clone was observed a single time. The chain employs TRBV6-5 and TRBJ1-5, with D maybe TRBD1 (6 bases). The length of the CDR3 is 15 residues. The germline V gene has CDR1 MNHEY and CDR2 SVGAGI. V lost 6 bases and J 9 bases, leaving 21 bases between the germline ends. The CDR3 loop is CASRVGAGRSRPQHF. The CDR3, as DNA: TGTGCCAGCAGAGTGGGGGCAGGAAGGTCTCGGCCCCAGCATTTT.

The genes are TRBV7-2 and TRBJ1-5; D gene unclear. The length of the CDR3 is 13 residues. The germline gives CDR1 SGHTA, CDR2 FQGNSA. Trimming stripped 1 base from V and 9 bases from J, with 10 bases between. This CDR3 reads CASSLDLGRPQHF. The CDR3 DNA sequence: TGTGCCAGCAGCTTAGATCTCGGGAGGCCCCAGCATTTT.

The genes are TRBV7-2 and TRBJ1-5; D call uncertain. Germline CDR1 and CDR2: SGHTA and FQGNSA. Deletions cut 2 bases from V and 3 bases from J, with 8 bases between. The CDR3 length is 14 residues. The CDR3 protein is CASSLQAYNQPQHF. CDR3 bases: TGTGCCAGCAGCTTACAGGCCTACAATCAGCCCCAGCATTTT.

This clone appeared a few times. The chain links TRBV5-4 to TRBJ2-5; 9 positions match TRBD1. The CDR3 extends over 16 amino acids. Looked up from germline, CDR1 is SGHNT and CDR2 is YYREEE (reference sequence). J gave up 3 bases and V 1 base, and 7 bases lay outside the gene matches. This chain's CDR3 is CASSLPGTGMEETQYF. The CDR3 nucleotides read TGTGCCAGCAGCTTGCCCGGGACAGGGATGGAAGAGACCCAGTACTTC. Based on the CDR3 plus reference TRBV5-4 and TRBJ2-5, the full variable domain is ETGVTQSPTHLIKTRGQQVTLRCSSQSGHNTVSWYQQALGQGPQFIFQYYREEENGRGNFPPRFSGLQFPNYSSELNVNALELDDSALYLCASSLPGTGMEETQYFGPGTRLLVL.

The chain joins TRBV7-2 to TRBJ2-3, with TRBD2 matching 10 bases. Germline V gene sequence: CDR1 SGHTA, CDR2 FQGNSA. Losses at the gene ends were 3 bases for V and 5 bases for J; bases not matched to a gene: 11. The CDR3 contains 17 residues. In DNA form, the CDR3 reads TGTGCCAGCAGCTTTTTAACCAGCGGGAGGGGTCAAGATACGCAGTATTTT. It is translated as CASSFLTSGRGQDTQYF.

The table lists this clone with a count of one. J is TRBJ2-1 and V is TRBV11-3, with TRBD2 matching 8 bases. Germline CDR1 and CDR2: SGHNT and YENEEA. This CDR3 comprises 16 residues. With V trimmed by 5 bases and J by 4 bases, 10 bases remained unmatched. CDR3 bases: TGTGCCAGCAGCCGGGGACGACTAGCGCGATACAATGAGCAGTTCTTC. Its translation is CASSRGRLARYNEQFF.